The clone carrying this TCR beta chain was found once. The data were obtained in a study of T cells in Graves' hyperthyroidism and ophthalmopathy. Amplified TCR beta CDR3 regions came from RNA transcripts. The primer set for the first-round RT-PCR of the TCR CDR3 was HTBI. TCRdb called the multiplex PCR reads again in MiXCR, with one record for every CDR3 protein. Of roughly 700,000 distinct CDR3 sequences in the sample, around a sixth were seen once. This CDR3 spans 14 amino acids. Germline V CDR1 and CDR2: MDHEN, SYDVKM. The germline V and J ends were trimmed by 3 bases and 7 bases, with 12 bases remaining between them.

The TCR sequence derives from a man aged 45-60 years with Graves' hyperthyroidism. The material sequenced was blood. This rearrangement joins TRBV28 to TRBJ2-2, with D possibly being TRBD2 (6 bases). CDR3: CASSLAGSGGELFF. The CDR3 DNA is TGTGCCAGCAGTTTGGCCGGGAGTGGCGGGGAGCTGTTTTTT.